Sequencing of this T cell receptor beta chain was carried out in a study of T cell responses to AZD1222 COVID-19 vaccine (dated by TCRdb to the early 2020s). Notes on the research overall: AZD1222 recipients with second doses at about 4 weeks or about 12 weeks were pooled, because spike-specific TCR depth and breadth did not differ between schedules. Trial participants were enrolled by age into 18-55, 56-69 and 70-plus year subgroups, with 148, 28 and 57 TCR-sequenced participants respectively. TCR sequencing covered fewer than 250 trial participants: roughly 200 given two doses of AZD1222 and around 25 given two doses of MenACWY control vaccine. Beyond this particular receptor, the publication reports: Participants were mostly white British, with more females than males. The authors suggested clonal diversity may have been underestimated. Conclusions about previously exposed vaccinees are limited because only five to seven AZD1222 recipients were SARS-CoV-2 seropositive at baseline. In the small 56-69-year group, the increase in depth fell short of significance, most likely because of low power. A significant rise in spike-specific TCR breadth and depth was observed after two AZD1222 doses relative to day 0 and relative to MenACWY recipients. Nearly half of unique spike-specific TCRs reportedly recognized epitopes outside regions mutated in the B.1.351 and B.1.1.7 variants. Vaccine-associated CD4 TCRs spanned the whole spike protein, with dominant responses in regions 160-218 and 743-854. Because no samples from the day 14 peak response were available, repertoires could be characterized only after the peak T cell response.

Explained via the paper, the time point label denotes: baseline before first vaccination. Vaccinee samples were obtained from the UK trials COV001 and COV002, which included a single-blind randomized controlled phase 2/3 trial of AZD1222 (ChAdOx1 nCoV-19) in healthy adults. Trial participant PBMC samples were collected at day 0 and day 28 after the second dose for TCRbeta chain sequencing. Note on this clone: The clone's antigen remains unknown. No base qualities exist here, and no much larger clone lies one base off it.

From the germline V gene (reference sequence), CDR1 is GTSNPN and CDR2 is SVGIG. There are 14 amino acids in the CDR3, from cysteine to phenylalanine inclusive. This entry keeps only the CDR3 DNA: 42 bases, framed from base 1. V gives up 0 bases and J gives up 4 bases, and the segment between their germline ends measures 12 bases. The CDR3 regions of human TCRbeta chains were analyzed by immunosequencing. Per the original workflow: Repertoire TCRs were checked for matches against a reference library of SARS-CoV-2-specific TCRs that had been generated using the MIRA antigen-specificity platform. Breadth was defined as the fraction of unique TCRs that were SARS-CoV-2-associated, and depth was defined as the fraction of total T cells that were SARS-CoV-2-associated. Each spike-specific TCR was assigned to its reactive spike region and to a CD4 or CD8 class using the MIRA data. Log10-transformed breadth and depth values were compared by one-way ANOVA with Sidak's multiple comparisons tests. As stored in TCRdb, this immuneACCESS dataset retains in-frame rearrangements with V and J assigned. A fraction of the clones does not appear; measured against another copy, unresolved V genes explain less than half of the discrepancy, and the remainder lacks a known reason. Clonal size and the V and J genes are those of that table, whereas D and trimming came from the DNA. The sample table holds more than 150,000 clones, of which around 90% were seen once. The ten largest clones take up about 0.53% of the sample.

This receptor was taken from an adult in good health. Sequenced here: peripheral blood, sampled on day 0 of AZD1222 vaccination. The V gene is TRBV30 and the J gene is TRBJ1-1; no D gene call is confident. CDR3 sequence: CAWSVGVRATEAFF. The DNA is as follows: TGTGCCTGGAGTGTAGGCGTGAGGGCCACTGAAGCTTTCTTT. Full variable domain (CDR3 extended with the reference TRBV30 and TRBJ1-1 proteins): SQTIHQWPATLVQPVGSPLSLECTVEGTSNPNLYWYRQAAGRGLQLLFYSVGIGQISSEVPQNLSASRPQDRQFILSSKKLLLSDSGFYLCAWSVGVRATEAFFGQGTRLTVV.